The 29 T cell receptor beta chains below were found in one sample sequenced in a study of CD8 T cells in ankylosing spondylitis. TCRdb re-analysed the 5' RACE reads in MiXCR, keeping a single row per CDR3 protein. The table records 270,000 or so distinct CDR3 sequences, about 18% of them present only once. The source material was blood, either unsorted or a sorted T cell fraction (not recorded which). The source of these receptors is a male donor with ankylosing spondylitis or in good health (not recorded which).

This chain uses TRBV29-1 with TRBJ2-1; TRBD2 aligns across 7 bases. After removal of 0 bases from V and 0 bases from J, the junction contained 5 bases not matched to a gene. Germline CDR1 and CDR2: SQVTM and ANQGSEA. The CDR3 is 16 residues long. CDR3 in amino acids: CSVEDSGRGSYNEQFF. CDR3 DNA: TGCAGCGTTGAAGATAGTGGGAGGGGCTCCTACAATGAGCAGTTCTTC.

The rearrangement uses TRBV19 and TRBJ2-1; D tentatively fits TRBD1 or TRBD2 (5 bases each). CDR3 size: 17 residues. Germline V lookup: CDR1 LNHDA, CDR2 SQIVND (reference sequence). Trimming pared 1 base from V and 0 bases from J, leaving 13 bases between. The CDR3 here is CASSIAAGTSSYNEQFF. The CDR3, as DNA: TGTGCCAGTAGTATAGCCGCCGGGACCAGCTCCTACAATGAGCAGTTCTTC.

The chain employs TRBV6-4 and TRBJ1-3; D not resolved. Germline-derived CDR1 and CDR2 are MRHNA and SNTAGT. The germline V and J ends were trimmed by 6 bases and 0 bases, with 9 bases remaining between them. CDR3 length equals 14 residues. As DNA, the CDR3 is TGTGCCAGCAGCGCCCCATACTCTGGAAACACCATATATTTT. Residues: CASSAPYSGNTIYF.

This clonotype turned up a few times. The chain carries TRBV27 and TRBJ2-7; the D gene is possibly TRBD1 (5 bases). With 5 bases removed from V and 2 bases from J, the gap between germline ends came to 10 bases. Germline CDR1 is MNHEY and CDR2 is SMNVEV (reference sequence). CDR3 length: 13 amino acids. The CDR3 loop is CASSLDSAYEQYF. CDR3 DNA sequence: TGTGCCAGCAGTCTAGACAGTGCCTACGAGCAGTACTTC.

This clonotype was seen a handful of times. V is TRBV20-1 and J is TRBJ2-1; 10 bases match TRBD2. Per germline, CDR1 DFQATT and CDR2 SNEGSKA (reference sequence). The length of the CDR3 is 18 residues. Unmatched junction bases numbered 15, after V lost 0 bases and J lost 7 bases. CDR3 nucleotide sequence: TGCAGTGCTAGAGATCGAGTCGGACTAGCGGAATTGGGGAATGAGCAGTTCTTC. Amino acids: CSARDRVGLAELGNEQFF.

In its sample, this clonotype was seen a few times. The V call is TRBV6-5, the J call TRBJ2-1; 7 bases match TRBD2. Germline V gene sequence: CDR1 MNHEY, CDR2 SVGAGI. The V gene end was trimmed by 2 bases and the J gene end by 6 bases; junction bases not matched to a gene: 7. CDR3 length equals 15 residues. CDR3 nucleotide sequence: TGTGCCAGCAGTTACGGGTCTAGCGGCACCAATGAGCAGTTCTTC. Residues: CASSYGSSGTNEQFF.

The chain couples TRBV7-8 to TRBJ2-5, with D tentatively TRBD2 (5 bases). Germline assignment: CDR1 SGHVS and CDR2 FQNEAQ. Deletions cut 5 bases from V and 5 bases from J, with 24 bases between. The CDR3 consists of 17 residues. CDR3: CASSEPREGLVWETQYF. CDR3 nucleotide sequence: TGTGCCAGCAGCGAGCCAAGAGAGGGTTTGGTGTGGGAGACCCAGTACTTC.

There are many counts of this clonotype. The CDR3 region has the DNA TGCAGTGCTAGAGATCGGGACCGCTCCAATGAGCAGTTCTTC. Amino acid sequence: CSARDRDRSNEQFF. The rearrangement joins TRBV20-1 to TRBJ2-1; D possibly matches TRBD1 or TRBD2 (5 bases each). V lost 0 bases and J lost 6, with 12 bases in between. This CDR3 comprises 14 residues. Germline CDR1 DFQATT, CDR2 SNEGSKA (reference sequence).

This chain links TRBV4-2 with TRBJ2-5; TRBD1 matches at 7 bases. The CDR3 spans 16 residues. Per germline, CDR1 LGHNA and CDR2 YNFKEQ. V dropped 4 bases and J dropped 3; count of bases not matched to a gene: 11. The CDR3 DNA is TGTGCCAGCAGCCTGAAAGTCCTAGGGACAGAAGAGACCCAGTACTTC. It encodes CASSLKVLGTEETQYF.

This chain links TRBV27 with TRBJ2-2; D is undetermined. V lost 3 bases to trimming and J lost 3 bases, with 14 bases between them. The CDR3 runs 16 residues. Germline CDR1 and CDR2: MNHEY and SMNVEV (reference sequence). The CDR3 nucleotides are TGTGCCAGCAGTTTTCTGAAGGGTGTGGACACCGGGGAGCTGTTTTTT. It translates to CASSFLKGVDTGELFF.

This clonotype was recorded many times. The gene calls are TRBV5-1 and TRBJ2-5; D is perhaps TRBD2 (6 bases). The CDR3 has 14 residues. Trimming cost V 2 bases and J 1 base, with 9 bases left between them. Per the germline V gene, CDR1 is SGHRS and CDR2 is YFSETQ. CDR3 protein: CASSFLALQETQYF. CDR3 in DNA: TGCGCCAGCAGCTTCCTAGCGCTCCAAGAGACCCAGTACTTC.

This clonotype was found a few times. The chain has TRBV27 and TRBJ2-7; D possibly uses TRBD1 or TRBD2 (5 bases each). Deletions cut 5 bases from V and 3 bases from J, with 14 bases between. The CDR3 extends over 14 amino acids. Germline CDR1 and CDR2: MNHEY and SMNVEV (reference sequence). The CDR3 DNA reads TGTGCCAGCAGTCCCGGGACGTCCCTCTACGAGCAGTACTTC. Protein product: CASSPGTSLYEQYF.

The CDR3 protein is CSVVGLATEAFF. CDR3 nucleotides: TGCAGCGTTGTGGGTCTAGCCACTGAAGCTTTCTTT. The gene calls are TRBV29-1 and TRBJ1-1; D remains unclear. The CDR3 sequence is 12 residues long. Germline V gene sequence: CDR1 SQVTM, CDR2 ANQGSEA. The ends were cut back, 4 bases at V and 4 bases at J, with 10 bases in the middle.

This clonotype was counted many times. The chain has TRBV5-1 and TRBJ2-3; 8 nucleotides match TRBD1. The CDR3 has 15 residues. Trimming at V came to 2 bases and at J to 4 bases, leaving 6 bases not matched to a gene. CDR1 is SGHRS, CDR2 YFSETQ, per germline. CDR3 amino acids: CASSFRDRTADTQYF. CDR3 nucleotide sequence: TGCGCCAGCAGCTTTAGGGACAGGACCGCAGATACGCAGTATTTT. Together with reference TRBV5-1 and TRBJ2-3, the CDR3 gives the full variable domain: KAGVTQTPRYLIKTRGQQVTLSCSPISGHRSVSWYQQTPGQGLQFLFEYFSETQRNKGNFPGRFSGRQFSNSRSEMNVSTLELGDSALYLCASSFRDRTADTQYFGPGTRLTVL.

In this sample, this clonotype turned up a few times. The rearrangement joins TRBV9 to TRBJ2-2; weak D call: TRBD2 (6 bases). V lost 0 bases to trimming and J lost 9 bases, with 18 bases between them. This CDR3 contains 16 residues. Germline assignment: CDR1 SGDLS and CDR2 YYNGEE. CDR3 nucleotide sequence: TGTGCCAGCAGCGTAGACCCACTAGCCCAGGGCCGGGAGCTGTTTTTT. Its protein product is CASSVDPLAQGRELFF.

The chain combines TRBV12-3 or TRBV12-4 with TRBJ2-7; D is possibly TRBD2 (7 bases). V dropped 4 bases and J dropped 0 bases, with 16 bases sitting between them. The CDR3 extends over 16 amino acids. The CDR3 sequence: CASSWGGAQSSYEQYF. In DNA form, the CDR3 reads TGTGCCAGCAGTTGGGGGGGGGCCCAAAGCTCCTACGAGCAGTACTTC.

CDR3 nucleotide sequence: TGTGCCAGCAGCTTTGCGTCCTACGAGCAGTACTTC. Translation gives CASSFASYEQYF. The chain joins TRBV7-2 to TRBJ2-7, with D hard to call. Deletions cut 3 bases from V and 1 base from J, with 4 bases between. The CDR3 consists of 12 residues. Germline V gene lookup returns CDR1 SGHTA and CDR2 FQGNSA. Looking up the rest from reference TRBV7-2 and TRBJ2-7 gives the full variable domain: GAGVSQSPSNKVTEKGKDVELRCDPISGHTALYWYRQSLGQGLEFLIYFQGNSAPDKSGLPSDRFSAERTGGSVSTLTIQRTQQEDSAVYLCASSFASYEQYFGPGTRLTVT.

There are a few counts of this clonotype. In nucleotides, the CDR3 is TGTGCCAGCAGCACGGGACTAGCGAACCCCTACAATGAGCAGTTCTTC. It is translated as CASSTGLANPYNEQFF. The chain combines TRBV7-9 with TRBJ2-1; TRBD2 aligns across 10 bases. Germline values: CDR1 SEHNR, CDR2 FQNEAQ (reference sequence). The CDR3 consists of 16 residues. V dropped 5 bases and J dropped 2; count of bases not matched to a gene: 6.

Comment on this clonotype: The junction departs from the called germline gene at one end, perhaps through a read error. V gene TRBV11-2 combines with J gene TRBJ2-4; D could derive from TRBD1 or TRBD2 (5 bases each). The germline V gene encodes CDR1 SGHAT and CDR2 FQNNGV. The CDR3 is 15 amino acids. DNA for the CDR3: TGTGCCAGCAGCTATCTCGGGACCTCCAACAACATTCAGTACTTC. Its translation: CASSYLGTSNNIQYF.

V gene TRBV6-2 or TRBV6-3 combines with J gene TRBJ2-7, with TRBD2 matching 9 bases. V lost 5 bases, J lost 3 bases, and 8 bases stayed unmatched. Germline V lookup: CDR1 MNHEY, CDR2 SVGEGT. This CDR3 spans 15 amino acids. The CDR3 nucleotides are TGTGCCAGCAGTCCCCTAGCGGGAAGGTACTACGAGCAGTACTTC. This gives the protein CASSPLAGRYYEQYF.

This clonotype was detected only once. One end of the junction fails to match germline, which may point to a read error. V and J are TRBV11-2 and TRBJ2-7; 7 positions match TRBD2. Germline assignment: CDR1 SGHAT and CDR2 FQNNGV. This CDR3 comprises 16 residues. The CDR3 protein is CTSSSQASGTSYEQYF. For the CDR3, the DNA is TGTACCAGCAGCTCCCAGGCTAGCGGTACTTCCTACGAGCAGTACTTC.

The chain employs TRBV10-3 and TRBJ1-1; D may be TRBD1 (6 bases). With 3 bases removed from V and 1 base from J, the gap between germline ends came to 12 bases. Germline CDR1 reads ENHRY; CDR2 reads SYGVKD. This CDR3 is built from 15 residues. DNA for the CDR3: TGTGCCATCAGTGAACCGGGACACGGGAACACTGAAGCTTTCTTT. Translation gives CAISEPGHGNTEAFF.

This sequence joins TRBV7-3 and TRBJ2-1; TRBD1 matches 7 bases. Unmatched junction bases numbered 14, after V lost 2 bases and J lost 7 bases. CDR1 and CDR2 (germline): SGHTA, FQGTGA. The CDR3 loop spans 17 amino acids. CDR3 in amino acids: CASSLGMTGIAQNEQFF. CDR3 DNA: TGTGCCAGCAGCTTAGGGATGACAGGGATCGCTCAAAATGAGCAGTTCTTC.

The J gene is TRBJ2-7, the V gene TRBV29-1; a possible D gene is TRBD2 (5 bases). Germline V gene data show CDR1 as SQVTM and CDR2 as ANQGSEA. The CDR3 is made up of 12 amino acids. Trimming removed 3 bases from V and 6 bases from J, with 12 bases in between. CDR3 amino acids: CSVDGESGEQYF. CDR3 nucleotides: TGCAGCGTTGACGGGGAGTCCGGCGAGCAGTACTTC.

This clonotype turned up a few times. The chain couples TRBV27 to TRBJ2-2; TRBD2 matches 7 bases. There are 13 residues in the CDR3. Looked up from germline, CDR1 is MNHEY and CDR2 is SMNVEV (reference sequence). Unmatched junction bases numbered 4, after V lost 7 bases and J lost 5 bases. CDR3: CASKSGGTGELFF. The DNA for the CDR3 is TGTGCCAGCAAATCGGGAGGTACCGGGGAGCTGTTTTTT.

V usage is TRBV2 and J usage is TRBJ2-3, with D possibly being TRBD1 (7 bases). Germline values: CDR1 SNHLY, CDR2 FYNNEI. CDR3 size: 14 residues. The CDR3 nucleotides are TGTGCGTGGGAGGACAGGTTGAGCACAGATACGCAGTATTTT. Amino acids: CAWEDRLSTDTQYF.

The chain uses TRBV28 and TRBJ2-3, with 11 bases aligning to TRBD2. The ends lost 4 bases at V and 2 bases at J; junction bases unmatched: 14. Germline CDR1 MDHEN, CDR2 SYDVKM. The CDR3 covers 19 residues. In nucleotides, the CDR3 is TGTGCCAGCAGTTCTCCCGAAGGGACTAGCGGTTACCTCACAGATACGCAGTATTTT. This sequence encodes CASSSPEGTSGYLTDTQYF.

The CDR3 loop is CASRGDWRGRTDTQYF. In nucleotides, the CDR3 is TGTGCCAGCAGAGGGGACTGGCGGGGCCGCACAGATACGCAGTATTTT. This chain joins TRBV12-3 or TRBV12-4 and TRBJ2-3; D is perhaps TRBD2 (6 bases). Between the trimmed V and J ends, which lost 6 bases and 1 base, there was a span of 17 bases. The CDR3 covers 16 residues.

CDR3 nucleotide sequence: TGTGCCAGCAGCTTCGGGACAGGGGGCATCACTGAAGCTTTCTTT. Protein sequence: CASSFGTGGITEAFF. The chain combines TRBV7-9 with TRBJ1-1, with TRBD1 identical over 12 bases. CDR1 is SEHNR and CDR2 is FQNEAQ in the germline V gene (reference sequence). This CDR3 has 15 amino acids. Trimming removed 3 bases from V and 4 bases from J; junction bases left unmatched: 3. The variable domain in full, with the rest retrieved from reference TRBV7-9 and TRBJ1-1, is DTGVSQNPRHKITKRGQNVTFRCDPISEHNRLYWYRQTLGQGPEFLTYFQNEAQLEKSRLLSDRFSAERPKGSFSTLEIQRTEQGDSAMYLCASSFGTGGITEAFFGQGTRLTVV.